Listed here are 31 T cell receptor beta chains from one sample, sequenced in a study of control samples from healthy donors and cancer patients. The repertoire was sequenced with immunoSEQ multiplex PCR; TCRdb's copy has only in-frame clones and lacks some. The sample comprises almost 90,000 clones, over 65% of which are singletons, and more than 2% rests with the top ten. The sample was blood. All receptors come from a woman between 35 and 50 years old in good health.

V is TRBV5-1 and J is TRBJ2-1, with 10 bases lining up with TRBD1. CDR3 length: 15 amino acids. Germline lookup yields CDR1 SGHRS and CDR2 YFSETQ. V gave up 5 bases and J gave up 6 bases; unmatched junction bases: 8. The CDR3 here is CASRGGTGVRNEQFF. Here the CDR3 DNA reads TGCGCCAGCAGAGGGGGGACAGGGGTCCGCAATGAGCAGTTCTTC.

This clone came up a few times. This rearrangement joins TRBV6-5 to TRBJ2-3; 7 bases are shared with TRBD1. J was trimmed by 3 bases and V by 11 bases; bases with no gene match: 11. There are 14 residues in the CDR3. The germline V gene encodes CDR1 MNHEY and CDR2 SVGAGI. CDR3 region: CAANRGQVTDTQYF. The CDR3 DNA sequence: TGTGCCGCCAATCGAGGACAGGTAACAGATACGCAGTATTTT.

This chain uses TRBV30 with TRBJ2-7, with D possibly being TRBD2 (6 bases). V was trimmed by 6 bases and J by 2 bases, leaving 14 bases between them. Germline V gives CDR1 GTSNPN, CDR2 SVGIG (reference sequence). The CDR3 has 13 amino acids. The CDR3 region is CACGGGYTYEQYF. The CDR3 region has the DNA TGTGCCTGCGGGGGAGGCTACACCTACGAGCAGTACTTC.

This chain connects TRBV5-1 to TRBJ2-7; D call uncertain. CDR3 size: 14 residues. Germline values: CDR1 SGHRS, CDR2 YFSETQ. V gave up 4 bases and J gave up 5 bases, with 16 bases separating them. The CDR3 protein is CASSPRTAENEQYF. The CDR3 DNA reads TGCGCCAGCAGCCCCCGGACGGCTGAGAACGAGCAGTACTTC.

This sequence joins TRBV5-1 and TRBJ2-2, with D perhaps TRBD1 (5 bases). This CDR3 has 16 residues. V lost 3 bases and J 4 bases, leaving 16 bases between the germline ends. Germline CDR1 SGHRS, CDR2 YFSETQ. For the CDR3, the DNA is TGCGCCAGCAGCTCAGAGATCCCAGGGATCACCGGGGAGCTGTTTTTT. Encoded protein: CASSSEIPGITGELFF.

CDR3 region: CASSQSLEGSYTF. The CDR3, as DNA: TGTGCCAGCAGCCAAAGCTTAGAAGGGTCCTACACCTTC. This chain links TRBV3-1 (or the pseudogene TRBV3-2) with TRBJ1-2; unclear D gene. This CDR3 has 13 residues. The germline CDR1 and CDR2 sequences are LGHDT and YNNKEL (reference sequence). The V end lost 2 bases, the J end lost 10 bases, and 14 bases lay between the germline ends.

The chain has TRBV10-3 and TRBJ2-7; tentatively, D is TRBD1 or TRBD2 (6 bases each). This CDR3 has 12 amino acids. In germline, CDR1 is ENHRY, CDR2 SYGVKD. Trimming removed 3 bases at V and 6 bases at J, with 9 bases between. CDR3 in amino acids: CAISERGAEQYF. The CDR3 bases are TGTGCCATCAGTGAAAGGGGGGCCGAGCAGTACTTC.

The genes are TRBV6-5 and TRBJ1-1; no reliable D call. CDR1 is MNHEY and CDR2 is SVGAGI in the germline V gene. The CDR3 is 14 residues long. V dropped 6 bases and J dropped 1 base, with 12 bases sitting between them. The CDR3 sequence is CASSLVGGNTEAFF. The CDR3 nucleotides read TGTGCCAGCAGCCTCGTAGGAGGGAACACTGAAGCTTTCTTT.

The chain recombines TRBV24-1 with TRBJ2-7; TRBD1 aligns across 7 bases. The CDR3 spans 12 residues. Germline V CDR1 and CDR2: KGHDR, SFDVKD. The junction had 5 bases not matched to a gene; V was cut back by 9 bases and J by 4 bases. CDR3: CATDRTGYEQYF. The CDR3 region has the DNA TGTGCCACCGATAGGACAGGTTACGAGCAGTACTTC.

The chain combines TRBV9 with TRBJ1-5; no clear D gene. Per the germline V gene, CDR1 is SGDLS and CDR2 is YYNGEE. Deletions cut 0 bases from V and 9 bases from J, with 16 bases between. This CDR3 is 15 amino acids long. CDR3 in amino acids: CASSVEGDILRPQHF. CDR3 DNA sequence: TGTGCCAGCAGCGTAGAGGGCGACATCCTAAGGCCCCAGCATTTT.

This clone came up a few times. The CDR3, as DNA: TGTGCCAGCAGCTCTTCAGGGGCCTATGGCTACACCTTC. This codes for CASSSSGAYGYTF. The chain has TRBV9 and TRBJ1-2, with D perhaps TRBD1 (6 bases). Deletions cut 4 bases from V and 4 bases from J, with 11 bases between. The CDR3 runs to 13 residues. Germline CDR1 reads SGDLS; CDR2 reads YYNGEE.

J is TRBJ1-1 and V is TRBV20-1; D remains unclear. The CDR3 is made up of 11 amino acids. V dropped 3 bases and J dropped 1 base, with 3 bases sitting between them. Germline V CDR1 and CDR2: DFQATT, SNEGSKA (reference sequence). The CDR3 nucleotides read TGCAGTGCTAGGCAGAACACTGAAGCTTTCTTT. Encoded protein: CSARQNTEAFF.

This chain uses TRBV18 with TRBJ2-6, with TRBD1 matching over 11 bases. The CDR3 has 17 residues. Germline trimming cut 1 base from V and 2 bases from J; bases unmatched to any gene: 1. Germline V CDR1 and CDR2: KGHSH, LQKENI. The CDR3 nucleotides read TGTGCCAGCTCACCACTGGGACAGGGGGCTGGGGCCAACGTCCTGACTTTC. Amino acids: CASSPLGQGAGANVLTF.

CDR3 sequence reads: CASSLDSVGAGEQYF. In DNA, the CDR3 is TGTGCCAGCAGCTTAGATTCCGTTGGGGCGGGTGAGCAGTACTTC. The V gene is TRBV11-3, the J gene TRBJ2-7; D may correspond to TRBD1 or TRBD2 (5 bases each). V lost 0 bases to trimming and J lost 7 bases, with 16 bases between them. CDR3 length equals 15 residues. Germline-derived CDR1 and CDR2 are SGHNT and YENEEA.

This chain joins TRBV7-2 and TRBJ2-5; D remains unclear. Germline loops: CDR1 SGHTA, CDR2 FQGNSA. V lost 1 base and J lost 2, with 5 bases in between. The CDR3 totals 13 residues. This chain's CDR3 is CASSLGGQETQYF. The DNA of the CDR3 is TGTGCCAGCAGCTTAGGGGGACAAGAGACCCAGTACTTC.

The CDR3 nucleotides are TGTGCCAGCAGCCGACAGAACTACGAGCAGTACTTC. Its translation: CASSRQNYEQYF. The V gene is TRBV7-8, the J gene TRBJ2-7; tentative D call: TRBD1 (5 bases). Germline values: CDR1 SGHVS, CDR2 FQNEAQ. There are 12 residues in the CDR3. Trimming left V 5 bases short and J 3 bases short, with 8 bases between.

This sequence joins TRBV6-2 or TRBV6-3 and TRBJ1-1, with D perhaps matching TRBD1 (6 bases). Trimming stripped 5 bases from V and 1 base from J, with 11 bases between. Looked up from germline, CDR1 is MNHEY and CDR2 is SVGEGT. This CDR3 comprises 14 residues. Here the CDR3 reads CASSRRTENTEAFF. In DNA, the CDR3 is TGTGCCAGCAGTCGCCGGACAGAGAACACTGAAGCTTTCTTT.

The chain uses TRBV5-1 and TRBJ2-3; maybe TRBD2 (6 bases). Germline-derived CDR1 and CDR2 are SGHRS and YFSETQ. This CDR3 spans 13 amino acids. Trimming stripped 4 bases from V and 5 bases from J, with 11 bases between. The CDR3 coding sequence is TGCGCCAGCAGCCTGGAGGGGTTAGATACGCAGTATTTT. The encoded protein is CASSLEGLDTQYF.

The chain couples TRBV2 to TRBJ2-7; no definite D call. Germline assignment: CDR1 SNHLY and CDR2 FYNNEI. This CDR3 has 11 residues. The V end lost 8 bases, the J end lost 6 bases, and 11 bases lay between the germline ends. Here the CDR3 reads CASEYRGEQYF. DNA for the CDR3: TGTGCCAGCGAGTACCGAGGCGAGCAGTACTTC.

The gene calls are TRBV20-1 and TRBJ2-2; 9 nucleotides match TRBD1. Germline CDR1 and CDR2: DFQATT and SNEGSKA (reference sequence). The ends lost 3 bases at V and 3 bases at J; junction bases unmatched: 8. The CDR3 runs 16 residues. CDR3 sequence: CSASPPGTGHTGELFF. Here the CDR3 DNA reads TGCAGTGCTAGTCCTCCCGGGACAGGGCACACCGGGGAGCTGTTTTTT.

The genes are TRBV7-3 and TRBJ2-1; D not certain. The length of the CDR3 is 17 residues. The germline CDR1 and CDR2 sequences are SGHTA and FQGTGA. V gave up 5 bases and J gave up 7 bases, with 24 bases separating them. The CDR3 coding sequence is TGTGCCAGCAGCCCGAGCCCTGGACCTGGGTCGGGTAATGAGCAGTTCTTC. Protein: CASSPSPGPGSGNEQFF.

The V gene is TRBV18, the J gene TRBJ2-1; 7 positions match TRBD2. The trim removed 0 bases at V and 9 bases at J, leaving 8 bases unmatched. The germline V gene encodes CDR1 KGHSH and CDR2 LQKENI. The length of the CDR3 is 15 residues. The CDR3: CASSPPATSDSEQFF. CDR3 nucleotide sequence: TGTGCCAGCTCACCACCGGCTACTAGCGATAGTGAGCAGTTCTTC.

The rearrangement uses TRBV6-5 and TRBJ2-7; D may be TRBD1 (5 bases). There are 15 residues in the CDR3. Trimming left V 0 bases short and J 0 bases short, with 9 bases between. Germline loops: CDR1 MNHEY, CDR2 SVGAGI. CDR3 residues: CASSYSVGPSYEQYF. The CDR3 DNA is TGTGCCAGCAGTTACTCCGTGGGGCCCTCCTACGAGCAGTACTTC.

This chain uses TRBV7-2 with TRBJ1-4; the D gene is possibly TRBD1 (5 bases). This CDR3 comprises 16 residues. V was clipped by 1 base and J by 5 bases, with 14 bases between them. Germline V gene lookup returns CDR1 SGHTA and CDR2 FQGNSA. The CDR3 sequence is CASSLGGRGWNEKLFF. Here the CDR3 DNA reads TGTGCCAGCAGCTTAGGGGGTCGGGGCTGGAATGAAAAACTGTTTTTT.

The chain has TRBV10-1 and TRBJ1-1; D gene ambiguous. V was shortened by 2 bases and J by 0 bases, with 7 bases between the two germline ends. Germline CDR1 reads WNHNN; CDR2 reads SYGVQD (reference sequence). The CDR3 contains 14 residues. CDR3 sequence: CASSEQALNTEAFF. The DNA for the CDR3 is TGCGCCAGCAGTGAGCAGGCCCTGAACACTGAAGCTTTCTTT.

This chain links TRBV18 with TRBJ1-1; 8 bases match TRBD1. Trimming at V came to 5 bases and at J to 1 base, leaving 3 bases not matched to a gene. The CDR3 consists of 14 residues. Per germline, CDR1 KGHSH and CDR2 LQKENI. CDR3 DNA: TGTGCCAGCTCATCAGGACAGGGGAACACTGAAGCTTTCTTT. It translates to CASSSGQGNTEAFF. Using reference TRBV18 and TRBJ1-1 for the parts outside the CDR3, the full variable domain is NAGVMQNPRHLVRRRGQEARLRCSPMKGHSHVYWYRQLPEEGLKFMVYLQKENIIDESGMPKERFSAEFPKEGPSILRIQQVVRGDSAAYFCASSSGQGNTEAFFGQGTRLTVV.

This chain joins TRBV24-1 and TRBJ1-2, with D possibly matching TRBD1 (6 bases). The CDR3 contains 13 residues. V was shortened by 7 bases and J by 4 bases, with 12 bases between the two germline ends. Germline V gene lookup returns CDR1 KGHDR and CDR2 SFDVKD. The chain's CDR3 is CATRVDRIYGYTF. The CDR3 DNA sequence: TGTGCCACCAGAGTTGACAGGATCTATGGCTACACCTTC.

The chain uses TRBV5-6 and TRBJ2-5, with D possibly being TRBD1 (6 bases). The CDR3 extends over 15 amino acids. The V end was cut by 0 bases, the J end by 4 bases, with 13 bases between. Germline values: CDR1 SGHDT, CDR2 YYEEEE. The CDR3 sequence: CASSLADTGRETQYF. CDR3 bases: TGTGCCAGCAGCTTGGCCGATACAGGGAGAGAGACCCAGTACTTC.

Here the CDR3 reads CASSLTGGANYGYTF. The CDR3, as DNA: TGTGCCAGCAGCTTAACAGGGGGAGCTAACTATGGCTACACCTTC. This chain links TRBV27 with TRBJ1-2; 8 bases agree with TRBD1. Germline CDR1 MNHEY, CDR2 SMNVEV (reference sequence). The CDR3 extends over 15 amino acids. Trimming cost V 6 bases and J 0 bases; bases outside gene matches: 6.

The chain links TRBV5-6 to TRBJ1-5; D gene unclear. Germline V CDR1 and CDR2: SGHDT, YYEEEE. Trimming took 2 bases from V and 0 from J, leaving 15 bases between them. The length of the CDR3 is 17 residues. CDR3 nucleotides: TGTGCCAGCAGCTTCAGTGCAGACGATGATAGCAATCAGCCCCAGCATTTT. Residues: CASSFSADDDSNQPQHF.

The chain has TRBV19 and TRBJ2-1; 11 positions agree with TRBD2. The junction had 3 bases not matched to a gene; V was cut back by 4 bases and J by 4 bases. The V gene's germline CDR1 is LNHDA and CDR2 SQIVND (reference sequence). The CDR3 is 15 residues long. The CDR3: CASSTPSGGYNEQFF. DNA for the CDR3: TGTGCCAGTAGTACCCCTAGCGGGGGGTACAATGAGCAGTTCTTC.